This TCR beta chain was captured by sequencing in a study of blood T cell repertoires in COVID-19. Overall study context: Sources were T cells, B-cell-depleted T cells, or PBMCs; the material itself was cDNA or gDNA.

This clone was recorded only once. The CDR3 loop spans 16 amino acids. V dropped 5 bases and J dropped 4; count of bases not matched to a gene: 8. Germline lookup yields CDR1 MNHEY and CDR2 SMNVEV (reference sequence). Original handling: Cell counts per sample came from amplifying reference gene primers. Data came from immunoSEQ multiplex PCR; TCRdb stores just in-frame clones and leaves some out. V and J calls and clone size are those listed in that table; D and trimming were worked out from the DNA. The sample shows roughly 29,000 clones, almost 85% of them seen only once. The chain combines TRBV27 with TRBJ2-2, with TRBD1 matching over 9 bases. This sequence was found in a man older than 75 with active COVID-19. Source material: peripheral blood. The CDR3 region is CASSATGGAGTGELFF. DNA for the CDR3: TGTGCCAGCAGTGCCACAGGGGGCGCGGGCACCGGGGAGCTGTTTTTT.